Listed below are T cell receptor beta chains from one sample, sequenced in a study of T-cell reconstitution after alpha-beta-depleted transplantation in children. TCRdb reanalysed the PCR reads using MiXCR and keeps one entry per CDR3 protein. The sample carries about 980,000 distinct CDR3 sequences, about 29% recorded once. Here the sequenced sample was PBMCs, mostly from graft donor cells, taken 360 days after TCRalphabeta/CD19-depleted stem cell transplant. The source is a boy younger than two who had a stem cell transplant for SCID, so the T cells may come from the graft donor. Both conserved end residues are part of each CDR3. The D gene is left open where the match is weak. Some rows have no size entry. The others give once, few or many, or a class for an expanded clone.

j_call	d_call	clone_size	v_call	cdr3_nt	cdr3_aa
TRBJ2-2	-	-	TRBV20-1	TGCAGTGCGCCTCACACCTACACCGGGGAGCTGTTTTTT	CSAPHTYTGELFF
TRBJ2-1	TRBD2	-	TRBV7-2	TGTGCCAGCAGCTTGCGGGGGGCCCGGAATGAGCAGTTCTTC	CASSLRGARNEQFF
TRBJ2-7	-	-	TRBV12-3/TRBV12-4	TGTGCCAGCAGTTTAGCGCCTAGTACAGGGAGCTCCTACGAGCAGTACTTC	CASSLAPSTGSSYEQYF
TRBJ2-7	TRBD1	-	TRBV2	TGTGCCAGCAAGAAAGGTCGGGACAGCTACGAGCAGTACTTC	CASKKGRDSYEQYF
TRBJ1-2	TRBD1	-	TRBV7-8	TGTGCCAGCAGCTTAGCGGGGGACAGAGGAGGCTACACCTTC	CASSLAGDRGGYTF
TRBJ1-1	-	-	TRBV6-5	TGTGCCAGCAGTTACTCGAGTTGGGGACCTGAAGCTTTCTTT	CASSYSSWGPEAFF
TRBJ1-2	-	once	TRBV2	TGTGCCAGCAGTGTGTTAGAACATGGCTACACCTTC	CASSVLEHGYTF
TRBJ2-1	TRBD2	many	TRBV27	TGTGCCAGCACTGAGCGGGGGGGCTCCTACAATGAGCAGTTCTTC	CASTERGGSYNEQFF
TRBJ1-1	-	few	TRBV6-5	TGTGCCAGCAGTTACTCTGCCGGGGTTCTAGGGGTGAACACTGAAGCTTTCTTT	CASSYSAGVLGVNTEAFF
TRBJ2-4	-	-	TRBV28	TGTGCCAGCAGTTTGGGGACATATGAAAACATTCAGTACTTC	CASSLGTYENIQYF
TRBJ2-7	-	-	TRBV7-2	TGTGCCAGCAGCTTAGCGCATTGGGGCAGGGGCAACGAGCAGTACTTC	CASSLAHWGRGNEQYF
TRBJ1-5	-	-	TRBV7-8	TGTGCCAGCAACAAGAACGGAGGGTCGGGCAATCAGCCCCAGCATTTT	CASNKNGGSGNQPQHF
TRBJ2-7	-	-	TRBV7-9	TGTGCCAGCAGCTTAGCACGAGAAACCTACGAGCAGTACTTC	CASSLARETYEQYF
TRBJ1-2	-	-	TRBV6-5	TGTGCCAGCAGTTACTCGCCAGCGAACTATGGCTACACCTTC	CASSYSPANYGYTF
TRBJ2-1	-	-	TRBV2	TGTGCCAGCACCCGAAGGAGCTCCTACAATGAGCAGTTCTTC	CASTRRSSYNEQFF
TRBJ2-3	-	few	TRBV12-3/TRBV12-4	TGTGCCAGCAAAACTAGGGCAGATACGCAGTATTTT	CASKTRADTQYF
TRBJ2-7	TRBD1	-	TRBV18	TGTGCCAGCTCACGCAAGACCGGGACAGGGGTTTACGAGCAGTACTTC	CASSRKTGTGVYEQYF
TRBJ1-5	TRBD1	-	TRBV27	TGTGCCAGCGGACAGGGGCCTGGCAATCAGCCCCAGCATTTT	CASGQGPGNQPQHF
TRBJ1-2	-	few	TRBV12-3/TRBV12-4	TGTGCCAGCAGTTTTATTGGCTACACCTTC	CASSFIGYTF
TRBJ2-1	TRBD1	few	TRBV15	TGTGCCACCAGCATAGTAGGGACAGGGGGCTATGATGAGCAGTTCTTC	CATSIVGTGGYDEQFF
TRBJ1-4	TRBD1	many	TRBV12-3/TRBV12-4	TGTGCCAGCAGTCTAAGGACAGGGAAAGAAAAACTGTTTTTT	CASSLRTGKEKLFF
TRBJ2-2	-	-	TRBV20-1	TGCAGTGCTAACCCATACAGGGAAAAGCCCGGGGAGCTGTTTTTT	CSANPYREKPGELFF
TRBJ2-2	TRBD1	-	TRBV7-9	TGTGCCAGCAGCCCCGACAGGGAGTTCGGGGAGCTGTTTTTT	CASSPDREFGELFF
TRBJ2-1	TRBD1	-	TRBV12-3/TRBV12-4	TGTGCCAGCAGTCCCCAGCGGACAGGGACCAATGAGCAGTTCTTC	CASSPQRTGTNEQFF
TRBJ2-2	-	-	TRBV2	TGTGCCAGGACAGGATTGAACACCGGGGAGCTGTTTTTT	CARTGLNTGELFF
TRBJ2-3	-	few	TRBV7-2	TGTGCCAGCCTTTCCCACACGCAGTATTTT	CASLSHTQYF